This note documents a single T cell receptor beta chain sequence. Antigen specificity is unknown. The CDR3 sequence is 14 residues long. Trimming at V came to 2 bases and at J to 3 bases, leaving 4 bases not matched to a gene. Per the germline V gene, CDR1 is SGDLS and CDR2 is YYNGEE. This record belongs to a study of blood T cells in healthy people across ages. Study-level points and caveats: Researchers deemed the diversity estimates from one million T cells underestimates. Using unsorted PBMCs precluded a conclusive naive versus antigen-experienced comparison. Across samples, TCR beta diversity tracked strongly with naive T cell percentage.

A second PCR of roughly 7 to 11 cycles used a sample-barcoded 5' primer and a J-beta primer mix. All samples yielded 2.5 million or more CDR3-containing paired-end reads. Each CDR3 protein is one row after TCRdb ran MiXCR on the 5' RACE reads. Seen here are 600,000 to 800,000 distinct CDR3 sequences, 52% observed once, and the top ten hold roughly 12%. The source material was blood. The sequence was collected from a woman of 80 years or more in good health. The chain links TRBV9 to TRBJ1-2; 7 nucleotides match TRBD1. The CDR3 reads CASSVTGADYGYTF. The DNA for the CDR3 is TGTGCCAGCAGCGTTACAGGGGCGGACTATGGCTACACCTTC.